The 30 T cell receptor beta chains below all came from one sample that was sequenced in a study of CD4 T cells in relation to SARS-CoV-2 and coronaviruses. CD4+ T cells from unexposed donors were obtained before the COVID-19 pandemic (2011-2018). CD4+ T cells were isolated from the cells after around 10 days of culture. What these receptors recognize is not known. Sequencing used immunoSEQ multiplex PCR; TCRdb keeps in-frame clones, though not all of them. The table has fewer than 25,000 clones, around 80% seen once. The sequenced sample consisted of CD4+ T cells from PBMCs, cultured in vitro. Every receptor here comes from a human donor in good health.

The V gene is TRBV19, the J gene TRBJ1-2; D gene uncertain. V lost 2 bases and J lost 7, with 14 bases in between. The germline CDR1 and CDR2 sequences are LNHDA and SQIVND (reference sequence). The CDR3 has 14 amino acids. CDR3 region: CASSITPGMGGYTF. The CDR3 region has the DNA TGTGCCAGTAGTATAACCCCCGGTATGGGTGGCTACACCTTC. The variable domain in full, completed from reference TRBV19 and TRBJ1-2, reads DGGITQSPKYLFRKEGQNVTLSCEQNLNHDAMYWYRQDPGQGLRLIYYSQIVNDFQKGDIAEGYSVSREKKESFPLTVTSAQKNPTAFYLCASSITPGMGGYTFGSGTRLTVV.

This clone came up a few times. The rearrangement joins TRBV12-5 to TRBJ1-2; 7 bases line up with TRBD1. The CDR3 has 13 residues. V shed 3 bases and J 3 bases; nucleotides not matched to a gene: 1. Germline CDR1 reads LGHNT; CDR2 reads FRNRAP. The CDR3 DNA follows: TGTGCTAGTGGTTTCAGGGGGTACTATGGCTACACCTTC. It yields the protein CASGFRGYYGYTF.

This chain uses TRBV19 with TRBJ2-1; 10 bases align to TRBD1. The germline CDR1 and CDR2 sequences are LNHDA and SQIVND (reference sequence). V was clipped by 2 bases and J by 7 bases; unmatched bases: 2. CDR3 length equals 14 residues. CDR3 protein: CASSIMGQGNEQFF. The DNA for the CDR3 is TGTGCCAGTAGTATAATGGGACAGGGGAATGAGCAGTTCTTC. The full variable domain, its missing parts supplied by reference TRBV19 and TRBJ2-1, is DGGITQSPKYLFRKEGQNVTLSCEQNLNHDAMYWYRQDPGQGLRLIYYSQIVNDFQKGDIAEGYSVSREKKESFPLTVTSAQKNPTAFYLCASSIMGQGNEQFFGPGTRLTVL.

The chain joins TRBV18 to TRBJ1-1; a possible D gene is TRBD1 (6 bases). The CDR3 covers 14 residues. Germline V gene sequence: CDR1 KGHSH, CDR2 LQKENI. V shed 3 bases and J shed 4 bases, with 12 bases lying between them. The CDR3 DNA is TGTGCCAGCTCACCTGGGGGGGCCACCACTGAAGCTTTCTTT. As protein: CASSPGGATTEAFF.

The chain recombines TRBV6-5 with TRBJ1-5; no firm D call. Germline CDR1 is MNHEY and CDR2 is SVGAGI. The CDR3 is 15 amino acids. The V end was cut by 0 bases, the J end by 0 bases, with 6 bases between. The CDR3: CASSYSYGSNQPQHF. CDR3 DNA: TGTGCCAGCAGTTACTCGTACGGTAGCAATCAGCCCCAGCATTTT.

This chain links TRBV19 with TRBJ2-3, with 7 bases matching TRBD2. V lost 3 bases to trimming and J lost 2 bases; unmatched junction nucleotides: 8. This CDR3 has 16 residues. The V gene's germline CDR1 is LNHDA and CDR2 SQIVND (reference sequence). DNA for the CDR3: TGTGCCAGTAGTATGTATGGGCGGGGGACCACAGATACGCAGTATTTT. It translates to CASSMYGRGTTDTQYF. Full variable domain (outside the CDR3, taken from reference TRBV19 and TRBJ2-3): DGGITQSPKYLFRKEGQNVTLSCEQNLNHDAMYWYRQDPGQGLRLIYYSQIVNDFQKGDIAEGYSVSREKKESFPLTVTSAQKNPTAFYLCASSMYGRGTTDTQYFGPGTRLTVL.

The chain joins TRBV6-5 to TRBJ1-1; D unclear. The germline CDR1 and CDR2 sequences are MNHEY and SVGAGI. The CDR3 sequence is 14 residues long. V was shortened by 6 bases and J by 5 bases, with 16 bases between the two germline ends. Written as DNA, the CDR3 is TGTGCCAGCAGGGTTGCGGGGTTAGGGACTGAAGCTTTCTTT. It yields the protein CASRVAGLGTEAFF.

The CDR3 is CSASAPAADTQYF. DNA for the CDR3: TGCAGTGCTAGTGCCCCCGCTGCAGATACGCAGTATTTT. The rearrangement links TRBV20-1 to TRBJ2-3; no clear D. V was pared by 3 bases and J by 4 bases, with 11 bases between. Germline lookup yields CDR1 DFQATT and CDR2 SNEGSKA (reference sequence). The CDR3 is 13 amino acids.

V and J are TRBV3-1 (or the pseudogene TRBV3-2) and TRBJ2-7, with D tentatively TRBD2 (6 bases). Per germline, CDR1 LGHDT and CDR2 YNNKEL (reference sequence). Trimming took 0 bases from V and 3 from J, leaving 12 bases between them. The CDR3 has 15 amino acids. The CDR3 nucleotides read TGTGCCAGCAGCCAAGATTTACAGCGGGTCTACGAGCAGTACTTC. It translates to CASSQDLQRVYEQYF.

The rearrangement uses TRBV19 and TRBJ2-7; the D is unclear. The ends were cut back, 2 bases at V and 7 bases at J, with 15 bases in the middle. Germline CDR1 LNHDA, CDR2 SQIVND (reference sequence). The CDR3 spans 14 residues. CDR3 DNA sequence: TGTGCCAGTAGTATACGTCTAGGGTCTCGGGAGCAGTACTTC. It is translated as CASSIRLGSREQYF.

The chain couples TRBV6-2 or TRBV6-3 to TRBJ2-7, with D tentatively TRBD1 or TRBD2 (5 bases each). Germline V gene sequence: CDR1 MNHEY, CDR2 SVGEGT. Trimming shortened V by 6 bases and J by 5 bases, and 14 bases separated the two germline ends. The CDR3 consists of 13 residues. CDR3 region: CASSSGAAHEQYF. The CDR3 DNA follows: TGTGCCAGCAGCTCCGGGGCAGCCCACGAGCAGTACTTC.

The chain is built from TRBV1 and TRBJ1-4; the DNA was not used to check the table's D call, TRBD1. TRBV1 represents a pseudogene. This CDR3 is built from 13 residues. The DNA of the CDR3 is TGCACCTGCAACAGGTCGCCACGGCCCCAGAAACTTTTT. Its translation: CTCNRSPRPQKLF.

V gene TRBV12-1 combines with J gene TRBJ1-5. TRBV12-1 counts as a pseudogene. This CDR3 has 15 amino acids. The DNA for the CDR3 is TGTGCCAGCAGCTTTGGAGGCAGAAAAGTCTGGTCCCAGCATTTT. This sequence encodes CASSFGGRKVWSQHF.

This clone has just a few counts. V and J are TRBV19 and TRBJ1-2; D might be TRBD1 (5 bases). V lost 7 bases, J lost 5 bases, and 20 bases lay in between. Germline CDR1 and CDR2: LNHDA and SQIVND (reference sequence). The CDR3 covers 15 residues. In nucleotides, the CDR3 is TGTGCCAGTACCCCTAACGAAGGGGCAGGGTATGGCTACACCTTC. Residues: CASTPNEGAGYGYTF. Based on the CDR3 plus reference TRBV19 and TRBJ1-2, the full variable domain is DGGITQSPKYLFRKEGQNVTLSCEQNLNHDAMYWYRQDPGQGLRLIYYSQIVNDFQKGDIAEGYSVSREKKESFPLTVTSAQKNPTAFYLCASTPNEGAGYGYTFGSGTRLTVV.

In its sample, this clone was seen once. The V call is TRBV4-3, the J call TRBJ1-4; no reliable D call. CDR1 and CDR2 (germline): LGHNA, YSLEER. The CDR3 loop spans 15 amino acids. V was cut by 0 bases and J by 6 bases, with 11 bases left in between. The chain's CDR3 is CASSQEGLGYEKLFF. Here the CDR3 DNA reads TGCGCCAGCAGCCAAGAAGGGCTGGGATATGAAAAACTGTTTTTT.

This clone turned up a few times. The rearrangement uses TRBV7-9 and TRBJ1-1; D possibly corresponds to TRBD1 (6 bases). Trimming cost V 2 bases and J 5 bases, with 6 bases left between them. The CDR3 runs 12 residues. Germline lookup yields CDR1 SEHNR and CDR2 FQNEAQ (reference sequence). CDR3 sequence: CASSLRGTEAFF. For the CDR3, the DNA is TGTGCCAGCAGCTTAAGGGGGACTGAAGCTTTCTTT. The variable domain in full, with the rest retrieved from reference TRBV7-9 and TRBJ1-1, is DTGVSQNPRHKITKRGQNVTFRCDPISEHNRLYWYRQTLGQGPEFLTYFQNEAQLEKSRLLSDRFSAERPKGSFSTLEIQRTEQGDSAMYLCASSLRGTEAFFGQGTRLTVV.

The chain is built from TRBV5-1 and TRBJ1-1; weak D call: TRBD1 (6 bases). Trimming stripped 4 bases from V and 2 bases from J, with 15 bases between. The CDR3 is 15 amino acids. Looked up from germline, CDR1 is SGHRS and CDR2 is YFSETQ. The CDR3 is CASSQRQGRNTEAFF. The CDR3 coding sequence is TGCGCCAGCAGCCAACGCCAGGGGAGAAACACTGAAGCTTTCTTT.

V gene TRBV2 combines with J gene TRBJ2-7, with a possible D match to TRBD2 (6 bases). Germline-derived CDR1 and CDR2 are SNHLY and FYNNEI. The CDR3 loop spans 13 amino acids. With 10 bases removed from V and 4 bases from J, the gap between germline ends came to 17 bases. The CDR3 protein is CATYSGTEYEQYF. CDR3 DNA: TGTGCCACCTATAGCGGAACCGAATACGAGCAGTACTTC.

The V and J genes are TRBV19 and TRBJ2-6; D is possibly TRBD1 (5 bases). The germline V and J ends were trimmed by 11 bases and 3 bases, with 11 bases remaining between them. Germline V gene data show CDR1 as LNHDA and CDR2 as SQIVND (reference sequence). CDR3 length equals 13 residues. CDR3 loop: CAGRVDGANVLTF. Here the CDR3 DNA reads TGTGCCGGCAGGGTTGATGGGGCCAACGTCCTGACTTTC.

The chain recombines TRBV2 with TRBJ2-1; tentatively, D is TRBD1 or TRBD2 (5 bases each). Germline V gene data show CDR1 as SNHLY and CDR2 as FYNNEI. V lost 8 bases, J lost 0 bases, and 8 bases lay in between. CDR3 size: 13 residues. The CDR3 sequence: CASGGLSYNEQFF. The CDR3 DNA is TGTGCCAGCGGGGGTCTCTCCTACAATGAGCAGTTCTTC. Based on the CDR3 plus reference TRBV2 and TRBJ2-1, the full variable domain is EPEVTQTPSHQVTQMGQEVILRCVPISNHLYFYWYRQILGQKVEFLVSFYNNEISEKSEIFDDQFSVERPDGSNFTLKIRSTKLEDSAMYFCASGGLSYNEQFFGPGTRLTVL.

V usage is TRBV27 and J usage is TRBJ2-7, with 9 bases identical to TRBD2. The CDR3 contains 15 residues. From germline, CDR1 is MNHEY and CDR2 SMNVEV (reference sequence). Losses at the gene ends were 4 bases for V and 4 bases for J; bases not matched to a gene: 8. The CDR3 region has the DNA TGTGCCAGCAGTTACACAGCGGGAGGAGAGTACGAGCAGTACTTC. Its translation is CASSYTAGGEYEQYF.

There are a few counts of this clone. This sequence joins TRBV4-2 and TRBJ2-7; 9 bases map to TRBD1. V was pared by 7 bases and J by 5 bases, with 9 bases of the junction left unmatched. CDR3 size: 14 residues. The germline CDR1 and CDR2 sequences are LGHNA and YNFKEQ. CDR3 sequence reads: CASNPGTGLHEQYF. The CDR3 DNA follows: TGTGCCAGCAACCCCGGGACAGGGTTACACGAGCAGTACTTC.

The CDR3: CASTKQETQYF. CDR3 sequence (DNA): TGTGCCAGCACCAAACAAGAGACCCAGTACTTC. The V gene is TRBV28, the J gene TRBJ2-5, with D hard to call. V was pared by 7 bases and J by 2 bases, with 5 bases between. The V gene's germline CDR1 is MDHEN and CDR2 SYDVKM. The CDR3 spans 11 residues. The full variable domain, with the rest looked up from reference TRBV28 and TRBJ2-5, is DVKVTQSSRYLVKRTGEKVFLECVQDMDHENMFWYRQDPGLGLRLIYFSYDVKMKEKGDIPEGYSVSREKKERFSLILESASTNQTSMYLCASTKQETQYFGPGTRLLVL.

This clone has a handful of counts. Here the CDR3 DNA reads TGCGCCAGCAGAGACGGACAGGGAGGGAATTCACCCCTCCACTTT. The encoded protein is CASRDGQGGNSPLHF. This chain uses TRBV5-1 with TRBJ1-6; 8 nucleotides line up with TRBD1. The CDR3 extends over 15 amino acids. V lost 5 bases and J lost 7; bases outside the gene matches: 8. From germline, CDR1 is SGHRS and CDR2 YFSETQ. The full variable domain, rest sourced from reference TRBV5-1 and TRBJ1-6, is KAGVTQTPRYLIKTRGQQVTLSCSPISGHRSVSWYQQTPGQGLQFLFEYFSETQRNKGNFPGRFSGRQFSNSRSEMNVSTLELGDSALYLCASRDGQGGNSPLHFGNGTRLTVT.

V usage is TRBV6-5 and J usage is TRBJ2-7; TRBD2 is a possible D gene (6 bases). Germline-derived CDR1 and CDR2 are MNHEY and SVGAGI. This CDR3 comprises 15 residues. V dropped 5 bases and J dropped 6 bases, with 20 bases sitting between them. The CDR3 DNA follows: TGTGCCAGCAGTAGGACTACGGGGGTTTTTGGCGAGCAGTACTTC. Translation: CASSRTTGVFGEQYF.

CDR3 residues: CASSIGDADTGELFF. In DNA form, the CDR3 reads TGTGCCAGCAGTATCGGGGACGCCGACACCGGGGAGCTGTTTTTT. The J gene is TRBJ2-2, the V gene TRBV6-2 or TRBV6-3; D may be TRBD1 or TRBD2 (5 bases each). V was trimmed by 5 bases and J by 3 bases, leaving 13 bases between them. The germline gives CDR1 MNHEY, CDR2 SVGEGT. The CDR3 runs to 15 residues.

The rearrangement links TRBV28 to TRBJ2-7; TRBD1 agrees at 7 bases. The germline CDR1 and CDR2 sequences are MDHEN and SYDVKM. The junction had 8 bases not matched to a gene; V was cut back by 6 bases and J by 6 bases. The CDR3 consists of 13 residues. CDR3 loop: CASSLNRGREQYF. The CDR3 DNA follows: TGTGCCAGCAGCCTGAATAGGGGGCGCGAGCAGTACTTC.

The gene calls are TRBV5-4 and TRBJ2-5; 11 bases agree with TRBD2. Germline trimming cut 4 bases from V and 3 bases from J; bases unmatched to any gene: 2. There are 14 residues in the CDR3. Germline-derived CDR1 and CDR2 are SGHNT and YYREEE (reference sequence). The CDR3 is CASSPGLAEETQYF. In nucleotides, the CDR3 is TGTGCCAGCAGCCCGGGACTAGCGGAAGAGACCCAGTACTTC.

V is TRBV19 and J is TRBJ2-3, with D perhaps matching TRBD2 (6 bases). V dropped 3 bases and J dropped 5 bases, with 9 bases sitting between them. The CDR3 contains 13 residues. The germline V gene encodes CDR1 LNHDA and CDR2 SQIVND (reference sequence). In DNA form, the CDR3 reads TGTGCCAGTAGTATGACTAGTAGAGATACGCAGTATTTT. This translates into CASSMTSRDTQYF.

The chain employs TRBV5-4 and TRBJ1-2; no firm D call. This CDR3 spans 14 amino acids. Trimming pared 3 bases from V and 1 base from J, leaving 10 bases between. The germline V gene has CDR1 SGHNT and CDR2 YYREEE (reference sequence). The CDR3 region is CASSSASGNYGYTF. The CDR3, as DNA: TGTGCCAGCAGCTCCGCGTCGGGTAACTATGGCTACACCTTC.